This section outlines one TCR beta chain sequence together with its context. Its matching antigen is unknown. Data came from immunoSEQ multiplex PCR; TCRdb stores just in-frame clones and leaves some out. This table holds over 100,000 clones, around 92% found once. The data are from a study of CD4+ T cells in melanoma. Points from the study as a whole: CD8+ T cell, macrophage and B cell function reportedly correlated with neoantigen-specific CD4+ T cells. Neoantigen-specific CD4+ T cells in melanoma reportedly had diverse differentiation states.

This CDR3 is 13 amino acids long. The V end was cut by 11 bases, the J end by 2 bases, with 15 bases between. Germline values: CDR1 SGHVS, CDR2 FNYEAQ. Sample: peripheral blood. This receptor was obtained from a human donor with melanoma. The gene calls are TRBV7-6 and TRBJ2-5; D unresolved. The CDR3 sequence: CAGQRVVQETQYF. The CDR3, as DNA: TGTGCCGGTCAAAGGGTAGTTCAAGAGACCCAGTACTTC.